These 21 T cell receptor beta chains were sequenced from one sample in a study of human T cells and chemical hapten exposure. Documented time point: patch test 3, about 24 weeks after DPC sensitization. Treatment denoted: therapeutic diphenylcyclopropenone sensitization with weekly scalp DPC. Each CDR3 protein is one row after TCRdb ran MiXCR on the RACE reads. The top ten clones hold 16% of a sample with fewer than 55,000 distinct CDR3 sequences, roughly a tenth of them seen once. The material sequenced was whole blood, taken in connection with sensitization to the hapten diphenylcyclopropenone (DPC). Receptors were obtained from a woman aged 35 to 49 with alopecia areata. Some clones in this sample may be carry-over from other donors' samples.

This clonotype was detected a few times. The chain combines TRBV6-1 with TRBJ1-5, with a tentative D call TRBD1 (6 bases). CDR1 is MNHNS and CDR2 is SASEGT in the germline V gene. V was shortened by 1 base and J by 11 bases, with 9 bases between the two germline ends. CDR3 length equals 12 residues. CDR3 region: CASSEGGRAQHF. Here the CDR3 DNA reads TGTGCCAGCAGTGAAGGGGGGCGGGCCCAGCATTTT.

This clonotype appeared many times. V gene TRBV29-1 combines with J gene TRBJ2-6, with D perhaps TRBD2 (5 bases). Germline V gene sequence: CDR1 SQVTM, CDR2 ANQGSEA. Trimming took off 5 bases at V and 2 bases at J, with 10 bases between the two ends. The CDR3 is 14 amino acids. CDR3 sequence: CSVSGLPGANVLTF. CDR3 bases: TGCAGCGTTTCGGGGTTGCCTGGGGCCAACGTCCTGACTTTC.

The sample holds many counts of this clonotype. V is TRBV18 and J is TRBJ1-2, with a possible D match to TRBD1 (6 bases). The CDR3 totals 14 residues. Germline V gene data show CDR1 as KGHSH and CDR2 as LQKENI. Trimming removed 2 bases from V and 1 base from J, with 8 bases in between. The chain's CDR3 is CASSPGTSNYGYTF. The CDR3 bases are TGTGCCAGCTCACCAGGGACAAGTAACTATGGCTACACCTTC. The full variable domain, in which reference TRBV18 and TRBJ1-2 provide the parts outside the CDR3, is NAGVMQNPRHLVRRRGQEARLRCSPMKGHSHVYWYRQLPEEGLKFMVYLQKENIIDESGMPKERFSAEFPKEGPSILRIQQVVRGDSAAYFCASSPGTSNYGYTFGSGTRLTVV.

This clonotype was detected many times. The rearrangement joins TRBV19 to TRBJ1-2; D is unresolved. CDR1 is LNHDA, CDR2 SQIVND, per germline (reference sequence). The CDR3 sequence is 14 residues long. Trimming took 3 bases from V and 2 from J, leaving 10 bases between them. CDR3 residues: CASSIFGQNYGYTF. Here the CDR3 DNA reads TGTGCCAGTAGTATTTTTGGGCAGAACTATGGCTACACCTTC.

This clonotype came up a few times. DNA for the CDR3: TGTGCCAGCAGTTGGGACGGGAACACTGAAGCTTTCTTT. It specifies CASSWDGNTEAFF. The chain combines TRBV28 with TRBJ1-1; a possible D gene is TRBD1 (5 bases). CDR1 and CDR2 (germline): MDHEN, SYDVKM. The CDR3 has 13 residues. The V and J ends lost 4 bases and 1 base respectively, with 7 bases between them.

The chain couples TRBV13 to TRBJ2-1, with TRBD2 as a possible D gene (6 bases). CDR1 is PRHDT and CDR2 is FYEKMQ in the germline V gene (reference sequence). V was shortened by 5 bases and J by 6 bases, with 17 bases between the two germline ends. The CDR3 has 15 residues. The CDR3 sequence: CASSPGGTGGNEQFF. CDR3 DNA: TGTGCCAGCAGCCCCGGGGGAACAGGTGGCAATGAGCAGTTCTTC.

This clonotype was found many times. For the CDR3, the DNA is TGTGCCAGCAGCTTAGGCGCTCAGGGGCCCCAAGAGACCCAGTACTTC. Its protein is CASSLGAQGPQETQYF. V is TRBV7-2 and J is TRBJ2-5; possibly TRBD1 for D (6 bases). Trimming removed 1 base from V and 1 base from J, with 13 bases in between. The CDR3 consists of 16 residues. Germline CDR1 and CDR2: SGHTA and FQGNSA.

This clonotype was recorded at least ten times. The gene calls are TRBV12-3 or TRBV12-4 and TRBJ2-1, with D unresolved. V lost 3 bases and J lost 0, with 12 bases in between. The length of the CDR3 is 16 residues. The CDR3: CASSFGGAYSYNEQFF. Here the CDR3 DNA reads TGTGCCAGCAGTTTTGGCGGCGCCTACTCCTACAATGAGCAGTTCTTC.

The table lists this clonotype with many counts. This chain links TRBV5-5 with TRBJ1-1; 7 positions match TRBD1. The V gene end was trimmed by 4 bases and the J gene end by 6 bases; junction bases not matched to a gene: 6. The germline gives CDR1 SGHKS, CDR2 YYEKEE (reference sequence). The CDR3 loop spans 13 amino acids. This CDR3 is CASSRDDRAEAFF. CDR3 DNA: TGTGCCAGCAGCCGAGACGACAGGGCTGAAGCTTTCTTT.

Points on this clonotype: The junction and the germline gene differ at one end; a read error may be behind it. This chain connects TRBV29-1 to TRBJ1-4; D not resolved. The CDR3 is made up of 11 amino acids. CDR1 SQVTM and CDR2 ANQGSEA come from the germline V gene. The CDR3, as DNA: TGCAGCGTCGAAGTGTATGAAAAACTGTTTTTT. Protein sequence: CSVEVYEKLFF.

This clonotype has ten or more counts. The chain couples TRBV28 to TRBJ2-7; no definite D call. CDR3 length: 11 residues. Germline CDR1 and CDR2: MDHEN and SYDVKM. Trimming stripped 10 bases from V and 6 bases from J, with 13 bases between. CDR3: CATTFRAEQYF. CDR3 coding DNA: TGTGCCACTACTTTCCGGGCCGAGCAGTACTTC.

This clonotype was seen only a few times. The chain joins TRBV28 to TRBJ2-6, with D unresolved. V was cut by 4 bases and J by 1 base, with 8 bases left in between. The CDR3 totals 15 residues. The V gene's germline CDR1 is MDHEN and CDR2 SYDVKM. CDR3 sequence (DNA): TGTGCCAGCAGTTCCCTGGGGTCTGGGGCCAACGTCCTGACTTTC. This codes for CASSSLGSGANVLTF.

This chain joins TRBV18 and TRBJ2-7, with a tentative D call TRBD2 (5 bases). CDR1 and CDR2 from the germline V gene are KGHSH and LQKENI. CDR3 length equals 15 residues. Trimming shortened V by 1 base and J by 5 bases, and 15 bases separated the two germline ends. The DNA of the CDR3 is TGTGCCAGCTCACCACGATTCGGGAATGACCACGAGCAGTACTTC. It codes for CASSPRFGNDHEQYF.

The chain recombines TRBV18 with TRBJ1-2; weak D call: TRBD1 (5 bases). Germline-derived CDR1 and CDR2 are KGHSH and LQKENI. The CDR3 runs 13 residues. The ends were cut back, 4 bases at V and 6 bases at J, with 12 bases in the middle. CDR3 in DNA: TGTGCCAGCTCACGCCTTGGGGCTGATGGCTACACCTTC. Its protein is CASSRLGADGYTF.

This clonotype was seen at least ten times. The V and J genes are TRBV6-2 or TRBV6-3 and TRBJ1-5; 10 positions agree with TRBD1. This CDR3 is 16 amino acids long. V shed 5 bases and J 9 bases; nucleotides not matched to a gene: 13. CDR1 and CDR2 from the germline V gene are MNHEY and SVGEGT. Here the CDR3 DNA reads TGTGCCAGCAGTCTCCCGGGACAGGGGCAGGTGGGGCCCCAGCATTTT. This codes for CASSLPGQGQVGPQHF.

This clonotype was counted only a few times. The chain has TRBV7-3 and TRBJ1-1; D unclear. V dropped 2 bases and J dropped 1 base, with 5 bases sitting between them. Germline assignment: CDR1 SGHTA and CDR2 FQGTGA. The CDR3 consists of 13 residues. Here the CDR3 DNA reads TGTGCCAGCAGCTTATGGGAGAACACTGAAGCTTTCTTT. Translating gives CASSLWENTEAFF.

The chain joins TRBV29-1 to TRBJ2-7; TRBD2 might be the D (7 bases). The ends were cut back, 6 bases at V and 5 bases at J, with 17 bases in the middle. Germline CDR1 and CDR2: SQVTM and ANQGSEA. This CDR3 comprises 13 residues. Here the CDR3 reads CSVARGGYNEQYF. The CDR3 region has the DNA TGCAGCGTCGCCCGCGGGGGCTACAACGAGCAGTACTTC.

This clonotype was seen repeatedly, ten times or more. The rearrangement links TRBV7-2 to TRBJ1-2, with D perhaps matching TRBD1 (6 bases). Germline CDR1 and CDR2: SGHTA and FQGNSA. The V gene lost 5 bases and the J gene lost 4 bases, with 23 bases spanning the gap. This CDR3 spans 17 amino acids. The CDR3: CASSLNPTRGVGYGYTF. The CDR3 coding sequence is TGTGCCAGCAGCCTAAATCCGACCAGGGGCGTCGGCTATGGCTACACCTTC.

This clonotype was observed many times. The chain employs TRBV18 and TRBJ2-3; D not certain. With 8 bases removed from V and 4 bases from J, the gap between germline ends came to 7 bases. Germline CDR1 KGHSH, CDR2 LQKENI. The CDR3 runs 11 residues. The CDR3 nucleotides read TGTGCCAGCGCCTTAGCAGATACGCAGTATTTT. This translates into CASALADTQYF. Drawing the rest from reference TRBV18 and TRBJ2-3, the complete variable domain is NAGVMQNPRHLVRRRGQEARLRCSPMKGHSHVYWYRQLPEEGLKFMVYLQKENIIDESGMPKERFSAEFPKEGPSILRIQQVVRGDSAAYFCASALADTQYFGPGTRLTVL.

This clonotype was recorded many times. This chain uses TRBV9 with TRBJ1-1; the D is unclear. Germline CDR1 and CDR2: SGDLS and YYNGEE. The CDR3 covers 15 residues. V was clipped by 1 base and J by 5 bases, with 15 bases between them. The CDR3 sequence: CASSVYDKGVTEAFF. The CDR3 nucleotides are TGTGCCAGCAGCGTATACGACAAGGGAGTGACTGAAGCTTTCTTT. Together with reference TRBV9 and TRBJ1-1, the CDR3 gives the full variable domain: DSGVTQTPKHLITATGQRVTLRCSPRSGDLSVYWYQQSLDQGLQFLIQYYNGEERAKGNILERFSAQQFPDLHSELNLSSLELGDSALYFCASSVYDKGVTEAFFGQGTRLTVV.

The chain couples TRBV4-1 to TRBJ2-6, with 8 bases identical to TRBD1. There are 16 residues in the CDR3. The J segment lost 2 bases and the V segment lost 4 bases, leaving 4 bases of the junction unmatched. CDR1 is MGHRA and CDR2 is YSYEKL in the germline V gene. CDR3 nucleotide sequence: TGCGCCAGCAGCCGCCCAGGGGGCACTGGGGCCAACGTCCTGACTTTC. Translating it yields CASSRPGGTGANVLTF.